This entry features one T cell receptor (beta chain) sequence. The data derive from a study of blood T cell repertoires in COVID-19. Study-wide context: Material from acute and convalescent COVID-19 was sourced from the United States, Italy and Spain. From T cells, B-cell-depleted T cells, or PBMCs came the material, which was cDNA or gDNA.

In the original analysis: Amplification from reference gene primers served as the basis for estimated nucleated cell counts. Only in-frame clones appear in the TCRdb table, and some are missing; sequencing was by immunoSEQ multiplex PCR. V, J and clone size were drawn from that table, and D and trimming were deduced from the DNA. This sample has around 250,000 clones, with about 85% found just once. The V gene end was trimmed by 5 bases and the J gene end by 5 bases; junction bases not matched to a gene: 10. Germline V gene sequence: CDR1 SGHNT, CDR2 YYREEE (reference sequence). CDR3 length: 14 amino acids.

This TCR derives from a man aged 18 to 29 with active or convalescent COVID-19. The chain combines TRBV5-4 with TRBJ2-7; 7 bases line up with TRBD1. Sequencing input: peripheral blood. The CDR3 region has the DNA TGTGCCAGCAGGGGGGACAGTTCCCCGAACGAGCAGTACTTC. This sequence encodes CASRGDSSPNEQYF.